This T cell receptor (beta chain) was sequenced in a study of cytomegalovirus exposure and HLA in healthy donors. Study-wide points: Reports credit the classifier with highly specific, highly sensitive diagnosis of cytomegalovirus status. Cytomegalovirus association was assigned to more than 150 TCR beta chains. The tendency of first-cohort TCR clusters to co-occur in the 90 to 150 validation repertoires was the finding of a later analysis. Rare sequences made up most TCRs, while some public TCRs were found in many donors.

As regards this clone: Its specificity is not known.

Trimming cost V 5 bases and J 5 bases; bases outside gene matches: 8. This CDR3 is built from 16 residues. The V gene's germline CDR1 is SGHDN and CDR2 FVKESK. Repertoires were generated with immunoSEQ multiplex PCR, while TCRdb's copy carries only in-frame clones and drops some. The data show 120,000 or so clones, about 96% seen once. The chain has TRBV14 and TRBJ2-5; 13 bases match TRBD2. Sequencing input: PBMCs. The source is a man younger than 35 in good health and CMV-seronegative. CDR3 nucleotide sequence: TGTGCCAGCAGCTTCTCGGGACTAGCGGGAAGGGAGACCCAGTACTTC. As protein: CASSFSGLAGRETQYF.